The next 21 T cell receptor beta chains were all read from a single sample in a study of CD4 T cells in relation to SARS-CoV-2 and coronaviruses. For these receptors, no antigen is known. Sequencing used immunoSEQ multiplex PCR; TCRdb keeps in-frame clones, though not all of them. The sample lists some 19,000 clones; roughly 79% were seen once. CD4+ T cells from unexposed donors were obtained before the COVID-19 pandemic (2011-2018). Isolation of CD4+ T cells took place after roughly nine days in culture. Sequences were obtained from CD4+ T cells from PBMCs, cultured in vitro. The origin of the receptors is a human donor in good health.

This chain links TRBV24-1 with TRBJ2-3; 16 nucleotides line up with TRBD2. The CDR3 is 19 amino acids. Germline CDR1 is KGHDR and CDR2 is SFDVKD. V gave up 4 bases and J gave up 4 bases; unmatched junction bases: 10. The CDR3 DNA follows: TGTGCCACCAGTGACCCCGGGACTAGCGGGAGGGCCGAGGCAGATACGCAGTATTTT. This encodes CATSDPGTSGRAEADTQYF.

J is TRBJ1-1 and V is TRBV19; 7 bases align to TRBD1. This CDR3 spans 16 amino acids. CDR1 LNHDA and CDR2 SQIVND come from the germline V gene (reference sequence). The trim removed 6 bases at V and 1 base at J, leaving 11 bases unmatched. The CDR3 spells CASRWGDRATNTEAFF. CDR3 sequence (DNA): TGTGCCAGTAGGTGGGGAGACAGGGCAACGAACACTGAAGCTTTCTTT.

J is TRBJ2-3 and V is TRBV28, with 8 bases lining up with TRBD1. The CDR3 loop spans 15 amino acids. The V gene end was trimmed by 4 bases and the J gene end by 3 bases; junction bases not matched to a gene: 6. Germline V gene data show CDR1 as MDHEN and CDR2 as SYDVKM. The CDR3 spells CASSWTGSRTDTQYF. CDR3 DNA sequence: TGTGCCAGCAGTTGGACAGGGTCGAGAACAGATACGCAGTATTTT.

The chain is built from TRBV9 and TRBJ2-3, with 9 bases fitting TRBD2. V was pared by 2 bases and J by 2 bases, with 6 bases of the junction left unmatched. CDR1 and CDR2 (germline): SGDLS, YYNGEE. The CDR3 runs to 16 residues. The DNA of the CDR3 is TGTGCCAGCAGCGTTTCGAGCGGGAGGAACACAGATACGCAGTATTTT. It translates to CASSVSSGRNTDTQYF.

The chain links TRBV20-1 to TRBJ1-2; 9 bases fit TRBD1. CDR1 and CDR2 from the germline V gene are DFQATT and SNEGSKA (reference sequence). J was trimmed by 8 bases and V by 7 bases; bases with no gene match: 5. The CDR3 spans 11 residues. The CDR3 here is CSVDRGSGYTF. The CDR3 bases are TGCAGTGTGGACAGGGGATCCGGCTACACCTTC.

V is TRBV5-1 and J is TRBJ2-5, with D perhaps TRBD1 or TRBD2 (6 bases each). The CDR3 length is 16 residues. V lost 4 bases to trimming and J lost 4 bases, with 20 bases between them. Germline loops: CDR1 SGHRS, CDR2 YFSETQ. The CDR3 loop is CASSLGEWGAGETQYF. The CDR3 region has the DNA TGCGCCAGCAGCCTTGGGGAGTGGGGGGCCGGAGAGACCCAGTACTTC.

The chain links TRBV5-1 to TRBJ2-3; the D gene is possibly TRBD1 (6 bases). V lost 0 bases and J lost 5, with 13 bases in between. The CDR3 is made up of 15 amino acids. Germline CDR1 reads SGHRS; CDR2 reads YFSETQ. The chain's CDR3 is CASSLATGYEDTQYF. The CDR3 DNA is TGCGCCAGCAGCTTGGCCACAGGGTATGAAGATACGCAGTATTTT.

V is TRBV6-2 or TRBV6-3 and J is TRBJ1-5; 8 positions match TRBD1. CDR1 and CDR2 from the germline V gene are MNHEY and SVGEGT. V was clipped by 4 bases and J by 6 bases; unmatched bases: 5. The CDR3 sequence is 14 residues long. DNA of the CDR3: TGTGCCAGCAGTTTCTCAGGGGGCGGTCAGCCCCAGCATTTT. Its translation is CASSFSGGGQPQHF.

This clone has more than one count but fewer than ten. This rearrangement joins TRBV11-2 to TRBJ2-1; D gene uncertain. V dropped 2 bases and J dropped 10 bases, with 6 bases sitting between them. This CDR3 has 11 residues. Germline V gives CDR1 SGHAT, CDR2 FQNNGV. The CDR3, as DNA: TGTGCCAGCAGCTTACGGACGGAGCAGTTCTTC. It yields the protein CASSLRTEQFF.

The rearrangement uses TRBV24-1 and TRBJ2-1; the match to TRBD2 covers 9 bases. The CDR3 has 17 amino acids. The ends lost 1 base at V and 8 bases at J; junction bases unmatched: 11. Germline V gene lookup returns CDR1 KGHDR and CDR2 SFDVKD. CDR3 loop: CATSDFSAGGPVHEQFF. CDR3 DNA sequence: TGTGCCACCAGTGATTTTTCGGCGGGAGGGCCTGTGCATGAGCAGTTCTTC.

This sequence joins TRBV2 and TRBJ2-7; weak D call: TRBD1 (6 bases). This CDR3 has 14 amino acids. In germline, CDR1 is SNHLY, CDR2 FYNNEI. V lost 6 bases, J lost 3 bases, and 15 bases lay in between. The CDR3 protein is CASRNHVQGYEQYF. The CDR3 region has the DNA TGTGCCAGCAGAAATCACGTACAGGGCTACGAGCAGTACTTC.

The chain combines TRBV30 with TRBJ1-6; weak D call: TRBD1 (5 bases). Looked up from germline, CDR1 is GTSNPN and CDR2 is SVGIG (reference sequence). Trimming shortened V by 5 bases and J by 10 bases, and 15 bases separated the two germline ends. CDR3 size: 13 residues. CDR3 in amino acids: CAWGTGGSSPLHF. CDR3 nucleotides: TGTGCCTGGGGTACGGGGGGGTCCTCACCCCTCCACTTT.

The genes are TRBV6-5 and TRBJ2-7; a weak D match, TRBD1 (5 bases). V was cut by 7 bases and J by 2 bases, with 18 bases left in between. The CDR3 is made up of 15 amino acids. The germline CDR1 and CDR2 sequences are MNHEY and SVGAGI. For the CDR3, the DNA is TGTGCCAGCATCTTAAAAAGGGGTTTAGCCTACGAGCAGTACTTC. Translated: CASILKRGLAYEQYF.

This chain connects TRBV4-1 to TRBJ2-7, with 9 bases matching TRBD2. The CDR3 totals 14 residues. Per germline, CDR1 MGHRA and CDR2 YSYEKL. With 5 bases clipped from V and 0 bases from J, the junction kept 2 bases outside the gene matches. The CDR3 DNA is TGCGCCAGCAGCTCTAGCGGGACCTCCTACGAGCAGTACTTC. Translation: CASSSSGTSYEQYF.

The V call is TRBV10-2, the J call TRBJ2-2, with D uncertain. V gave up 4 bases and J gave up 6 bases, with 3 bases separating them. Germline V CDR1 and CDR2: WSHSY, SAAADI. CDR3 size: 11 residues. The CDR3 coding sequence is TGCGCCAGCAGTGGTGCCGGGGAGCTGTTTTTT. Its protein product is CASSGAGELFF.

The chain recombines TRBV24-1 with TRBJ2-1; maybe TRBD1 (6 bases). This CDR3 has 15 residues. Germline V gene data show CDR1 as KGHDR and CDR2 as SFDVKD. The V gene lost 1 base and the J gene lost 5 bases, with 11 bases spanning the gap. The CDR3 protein is CATSDFAGDHNEQFF. DNA for the CDR3: TGTGCCACCAGTGATTTTGCAGGGGATCACAATGAGCAGTTCTTC.

V gene TRBV5-1 combines with J gene TRBJ2-3; TRBD1 matches 12 bases. Per the germline V gene, CDR1 is SGHRS and CDR2 is YFSETQ. J gave up 2 bases and V 4 bases, and 2 bases lay outside the gene matches. CDR3 length equals 15 residues. CDR3 protein: CASSPGQGATDTQYF. The CDR3 region has the DNA TGCGCCAGCAGCCCGGGACAGGGGGCCACAGATACGCAGTATTTT.

The chain carries TRBV28 and TRBJ1-5, with no clear D. The CDR3 has 11 residues. Germline CDR1 is MDHEN and CDR2 is SYDVKM. V lost 5 bases, J lost 4 bases, and 3 bases lay in between. In DNA form, the CDR3 reads TGTGCCAGCAGTACTAATCAGCCCCAGCATTTT. It yields the protein CASSTNQPQHF.

The rearrangement joins TRBV2 to TRBJ1-4; D unclear. Trimming cost V 4 bases and J 8 bases, with 17 bases left between them. Germline CDR1 and CDR2: SNHLY and FYNNEI. The CDR3 has 15 amino acids. The CDR3 coding sequence is TGTGCCAGCAGTGGTCTCGCGGGTTTACCGGAAAAACTGTTTTTT. Translation: CASSGLAGLPEKLFF.

The chain combines TRBV19 with TRBJ2-2, with D perhaps TRBD1 (5 bases). Germline CDR1 is LNHDA and CDR2 is SQIVND (reference sequence). Trimming shortened V by 7 bases and J by 7 bases, and 10 bases separated the two germline ends. The CDR3 runs to 12 residues. The CDR3 DNA reads TGTGCCAGTAAGGGCCAGGGCGGGGAGCTGTTTTTT. Its translation is CASKGQGGELFF. The full variable domain, rest sourced from reference TRBV19 and TRBJ2-2, is DGGITQSPKYLFRKEGQNVTLSCEQNLNHDAMYWYRQDPGQGLRLIYYSQIVNDFQKGDIAEGYSVSREKKESFPLTVTSAQKNPTAFYLCASKGQGGELFFGEGSRLTVL.

The chain links TRBV12-3 or TRBV12-4 to TRBJ2-3, with a tentative D call TRBD2 (5 bases). V was trimmed by 7 bases and J by 0 bases, leaving 8 bases between them. This CDR3 region has 13 residues. The CDR3 spells CASTSGSTDTQYF. DNA for the CDR3: TGTGCCAGCACGAGCGGAAGCACAGATACGCAGTATTTT.